This T cell receptor beta chain was found in a study of vaccination and CD4 T cells after COVID-19. Study-level background: The stimulating agents, overlapping spike peptides, came from SARS-CoV-2, HCoV-NL63, HCoV-OC43 and HCoV-229E.

Indicated treatment: roughly 10-day PBMC culture with coronavirus spike peptide pools or control peptides (ViraFEST assay). The CDR3 consists of 13 residues. J gave up 4 bases and V 4 bases, and 4 bases lay outside the gene matches. CDR1 and CDR2 from the germline V gene are SGHTS and YDEGEE. In its sample, this clonotype was seen a few times. Antigen unknown. Cultured CD4+ T-cell DNA underwent Oncomine TCR Beta short-read sequencing. TCRdb re-called the PCR reads through MiXCR, storing one row per CDR3 protein. The repertoire consists of approximately 20,000 distinct CDR3 sequences, with under 45% occurring once and the leading ten covering 12% to 15%.

Sequencing was done on a sample of cultured CD4+ T cells from blood. The V and J genes are TRBV5-8 and TRBJ1-2; 7 nucleotides line up with TRBD1. The sequence was obtained from a human donor with COVID-19. In nucleotides, the CDR3 is TGTGCCAGCAGCCATGACAGGGTCTATGGCTACACCTTC. This translates into CASSHDRVYGYTF.